The sequence of this TCR beta chain was determined in a study of blood T cell repertoires in COVID-19. About the study: The United States, Italy and Spain supplied acute and convalescent COVID-19 samples. Sample material is recorded as cDNA or gDNA derived from T cells, B-cell-depleted T cells, or PBMCs.

Authors' analysis steps: It was from reference gene primer amplification that nucleated cell counts were estimated. Profiled with immunoSEQ multiplex PCR; TCRdb holds only in-frame clones, not every one. Clonal size and the V and J genes are those of that table, whereas D and trimming came from the DNA. The data contain roughly 140,000 clones, around 84% of them singletons. Germline V lookup: CDR1 MGHDK, CDR2 SYGVNS. The CDR3 has 13 amino acids. The ends were cut back, 4 bases at V and 4 bases at J, with 9 bases in the middle. The sequenced material came from peripheral blood. This TCR was recovered from a human donor in a cohort sampled during active COVID-19. This chain uses TRBV25-1 with TRBJ2-3; D may be TRBD1 (6 bases). In DNA, the CDR3 is TGTGCCAGCAGTGTACAGGGATCAGATACGCAGTATTTT. Translating gives CASSVQGSDTQYF.